The 2 T cell receptor beta chains given below trace back to one sample, sequenced in a study of human T cells and chemical hapten exposure. Specified time point: patch test 1, 2 weeks after DPC sensitization. Treatment meaning: therapeutic diphenylcyclopropenone sensitization with weekly scalp DPC. MiXCR, applied by TCRdb to the RACE reads, yields one record per CDR3 protein. This sample has around 340,000 distinct CDR3 sequences, with roughly 6.9% found just once. This sample comprised whole blood, obtained in connection with sensitization to the hapten diphenylcyclopropenone (DPC). All receptors come from a woman aged 18 to 35 with alopecia areata. Some clones in this sample may be carry-over from other donors' samples.

This rearrangement joins TRBV5-1 to TRBJ1-6; possibly TRBD1 for D (6 bases). The CDR3 consists of 15 residues. The V gene's germline CDR1 is SGHRS and CDR2 YFSETQ. Trimming removed 0 bases from V and 7 bases from J, with 11 bases in between. The CDR3 DNA follows: TGCGCCAGCAGCTTGGAGGGGGACCTCAATTCACCCCTCCACTTT. This sequence encodes CASSLEGDLNSPLHF.

This clonotype was observed at least ten times. This chain links TRBV6-5 with TRBJ2-7; 7 bases match TRBD1. Per the germline V gene, CDR1 is MNHEY and CDR2 is SVGAGI. The CDR3 loop spans 11 amino acids. Trimming cost V 7 bases and J 6 bases; bases outside gene matches: 3. CDR3 amino acids: CASTRDSEQYF. The DNA of the CDR3 is TGTGCCAGCACCCGGGACAGCGAGCAGTACTTC.